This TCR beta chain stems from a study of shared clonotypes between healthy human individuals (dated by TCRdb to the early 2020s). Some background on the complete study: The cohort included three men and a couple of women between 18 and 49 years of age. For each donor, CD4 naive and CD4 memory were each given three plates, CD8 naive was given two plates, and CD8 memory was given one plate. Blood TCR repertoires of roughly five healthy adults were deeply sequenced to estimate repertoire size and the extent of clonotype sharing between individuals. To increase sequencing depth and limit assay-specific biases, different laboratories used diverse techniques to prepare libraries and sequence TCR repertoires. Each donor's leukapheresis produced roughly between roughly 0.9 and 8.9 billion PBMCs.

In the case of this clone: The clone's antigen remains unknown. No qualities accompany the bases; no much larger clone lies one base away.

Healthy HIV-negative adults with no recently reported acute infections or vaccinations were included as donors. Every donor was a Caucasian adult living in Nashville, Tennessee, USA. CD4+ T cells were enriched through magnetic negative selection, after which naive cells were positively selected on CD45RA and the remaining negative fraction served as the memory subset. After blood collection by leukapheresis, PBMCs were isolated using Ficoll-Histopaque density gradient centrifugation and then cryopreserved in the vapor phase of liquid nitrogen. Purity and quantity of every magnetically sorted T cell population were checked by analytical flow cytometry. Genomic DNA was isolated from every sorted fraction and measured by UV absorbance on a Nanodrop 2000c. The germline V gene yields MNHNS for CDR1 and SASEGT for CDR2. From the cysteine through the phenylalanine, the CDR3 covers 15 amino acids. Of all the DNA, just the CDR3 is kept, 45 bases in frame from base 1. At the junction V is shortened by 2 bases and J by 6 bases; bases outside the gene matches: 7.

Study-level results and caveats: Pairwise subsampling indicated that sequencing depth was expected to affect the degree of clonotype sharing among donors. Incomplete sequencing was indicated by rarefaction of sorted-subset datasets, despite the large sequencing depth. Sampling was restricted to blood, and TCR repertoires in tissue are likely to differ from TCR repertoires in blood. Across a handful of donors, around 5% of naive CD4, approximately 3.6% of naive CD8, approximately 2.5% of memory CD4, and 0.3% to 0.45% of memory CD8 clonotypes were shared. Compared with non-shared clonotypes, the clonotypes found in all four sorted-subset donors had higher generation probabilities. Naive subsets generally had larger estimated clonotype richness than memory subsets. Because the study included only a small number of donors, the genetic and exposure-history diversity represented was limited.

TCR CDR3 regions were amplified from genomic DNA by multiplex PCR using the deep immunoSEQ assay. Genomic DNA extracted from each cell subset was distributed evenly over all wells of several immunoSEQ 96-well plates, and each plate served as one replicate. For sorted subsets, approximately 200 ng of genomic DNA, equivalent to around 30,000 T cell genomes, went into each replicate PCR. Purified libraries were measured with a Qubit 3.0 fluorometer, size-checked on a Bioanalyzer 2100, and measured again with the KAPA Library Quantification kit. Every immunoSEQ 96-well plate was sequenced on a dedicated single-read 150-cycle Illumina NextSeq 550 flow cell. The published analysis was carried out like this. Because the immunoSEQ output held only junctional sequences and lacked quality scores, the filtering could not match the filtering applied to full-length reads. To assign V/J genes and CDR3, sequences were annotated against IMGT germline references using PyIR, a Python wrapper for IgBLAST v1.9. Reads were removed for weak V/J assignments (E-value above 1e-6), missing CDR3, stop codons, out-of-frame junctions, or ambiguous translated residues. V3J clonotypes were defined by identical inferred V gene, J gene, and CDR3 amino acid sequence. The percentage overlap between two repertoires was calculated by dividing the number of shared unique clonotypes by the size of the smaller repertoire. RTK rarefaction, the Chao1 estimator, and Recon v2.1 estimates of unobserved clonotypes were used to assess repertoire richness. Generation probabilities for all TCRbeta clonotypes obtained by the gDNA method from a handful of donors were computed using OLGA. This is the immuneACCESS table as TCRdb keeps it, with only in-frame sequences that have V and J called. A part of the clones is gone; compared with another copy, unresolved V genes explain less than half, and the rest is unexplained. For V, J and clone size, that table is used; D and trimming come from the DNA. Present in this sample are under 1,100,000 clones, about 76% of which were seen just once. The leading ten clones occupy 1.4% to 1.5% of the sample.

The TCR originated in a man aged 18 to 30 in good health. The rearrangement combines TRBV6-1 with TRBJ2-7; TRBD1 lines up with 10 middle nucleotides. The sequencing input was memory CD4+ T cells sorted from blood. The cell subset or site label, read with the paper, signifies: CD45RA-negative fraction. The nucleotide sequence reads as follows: TGTGCCAGCAGTGAACGGAGGGACAGGGGACCCGAGCAGTACTTC. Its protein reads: CASSERRDRGPEQYF.